Below, 19 T cell receptor beta chains from the same sample are listed, as sequenced in a study of blood T cell repertoires in COVID-19. Libraries were prepared by immunoSEQ multiplex PCR; TCRdb keeps only in-frame clonotypes and omits some of them. Of around 250,000 clones detected, approximately 90% appear once; the ten largest clones hold more than 1%. The sample comprised PBMCs or T cells enriched from blood (not recorded which). The receptors shown here come from a human donor in a cohort exposed to, infected with or recovered from COVID-19 (not recorded which). The donor label of this sample is uncertain.

CDR3 nucleotide sequence: TGTGCCAGCAGCTTATTCCGTTTGACAGCAGGCACAGATACGCAGTATTTT. Translation gives CASSLFRLTAGTDTQYF. V gene TRBV7-9 combines with J gene TRBJ2-3, with D perhaps matching TRBD1 (5 bases). The CDR3 has 17 amino acids. CDR1 SEHNR and CDR2 FQNEAQ come from the germline V gene (reference sequence). V lost 2 bases to trimming and J lost 1 base, with 16 bases between them. The complete variable domain, with remaining parts taken from reference TRBV7-9 and TRBJ2-3, reads DTGVSQNPRHKITKRGQNVTFRCDPISEHNRLYWYRQTLGQGPEFLTYFQNEAQLEKSRLLSDRFSAERPKGSFSTLEIQRTEQGDSAMYLCASSLFRLTAGTDTQYFGPGTRLTVL.

The chain links TRBV4-1 to TRBJ2-7, with D possibly TRBD2 on 5 matching bases. The CDR3 covers 14 residues. CDR1 and CDR2 (germline): MGHRA, YSYEKL. The ends were cut back, 3 bases at V and 2 bases at J, with 11 bases in the middle. CDR3 in amino acids: CASSHQTGTYEQYF. CDR3 sequence (DNA): TGCGCCAGCAGCCACCAAACGGGGACCTACGAGCAGTACTTC.

DNA for the CDR3: TGTGCTAGTGGCAAATCGACAGGGGGAGGCAATCAGCCCCAGCATTTT. As protein: CASGKSTGGGNQPQHF. The chain is built from TRBV12-5 and TRBJ1-5; 9 bases fit TRBD1. J gave up 2 bases and V 6 bases, and 8 bases lay outside the gene matches. This CDR3 has 16 amino acids. CDR1 LGHNT and CDR2 FRNRAP come from the germline V gene.

The rearrangement links TRBV30 to TRBJ1-2, with no clear D. This CDR3 has 12 residues. The V and J ends lost 2 bases and 5 bases respectively, with 9 bases between them. Germline CDR1 GTSNPN, CDR2 SVGIG (reference sequence). The CDR3 nucleotides read TGTGCCTGGAGTCTGAGCTCTTATGGCTACACCTTC. Its protein is CAWSLSSYGYTF.

The V and J genes are TRBV12-3 or TRBV12-4 and TRBJ1-1; a possible D gene is TRBD1 (5 bases). This CDR3 region has 12 residues. This chain's CDR3 is CADPGGVAEAFF. CDR3 bases: TGTGCTGATCCGGGGGGAGTCGCTGAAGCTTTCTTT.

The chain employs TRBV7-9 and TRBJ2-2; 9 bases agree with TRBD1. The CDR3 covers 17 residues. Per germline, CDR1 SEHNR and CDR2 FQNEAQ (reference sequence). The V gene end was trimmed by 5 bases and the J gene end by 2 bases; junction bases not matched to a gene: 9. In DNA, the CDR3 is TGTGCCAGCAGCACGGAGGACAGGGGCCCCAACACCGGGGAGCTGTTTTTT. Encoded protein: CASSTEDRGPNTGELFF.

V and J are TRBV2 and TRBJ1-1; TRBD1 matches 7 bases. CDR3 length equals 12 residues. Per the germline V gene, CDR1 is SNHLY and CDR2 is FYNNEI. The junction had 4 bases not matched to a gene; V was cut back by 9 bases and J by 3 bases. CDR3 coding DNA: TGTGCCAGTACCACAGGGGACACTGAAGCTTTCTTT. Translated: CASTTGDTEAFF.

The genes are TRBV7-3 and TRBJ2-2; 10 nucleotides agree with TRBD2. Germline V gene sequence: CDR1 SGHTA, CDR2 FQGTGA. The CDR3 is 21 residues long. V lost 1 base to trimming and J lost 2 bases; unmatched junction nucleotides: 16. CDR3 DNA sequence: TGTGCCAGCAGCTTAATTCTCCCCCGTCTAGCGGGGGTTAAAAACACCGGGGAGCTGTTTTTT. It codes for CASSLILPRLAGVKNTGELFF.

The rearrangement joins TRBV11-2 to TRBJ1-2; a weak D match, TRBD1 (6 bases). The V and J ends lost 3 bases and 2 bases respectively, with 16 bases between them. Germline assignment: CDR1 SGHAT and CDR2 FQNNGV. The CDR3 spans 16 residues. The DNA of the CDR3 is TGTGCCAGCAGCTTGGGAAGGGGGAAACTAAACTATGGCTACACCTTC. It translates to CASSLGRGKLNYGYTF.

The rearrangement links TRBV30 to TRBJ1-2; no firm D call. The V gene's germline CDR1 is GTSNPN and CDR2 SVGIG (reference sequence). The CDR3 contains 14 residues. CDR3 in amino acids: CALDSGYTDDGYTF. As DNA, the CDR3 is TGTGCATTGGACTCGGGGTATACCGACGATGGCTACACCTTC.

J is TRBJ2-5 and V is TRBV6-5; TRBD1 aligns across 9 bases. The length of the CDR3 is 14 residues. V lost 6 bases, J lost 5 bases, and 7 bases stayed unmatched. Germline CDR1 and CDR2: MNHEY and SVGAGI. CDR3 sequence: CASRGTGNTETQYF. The CDR3 DNA sequence: TGTGCCAGCAGGGGGACAGGGAATACGGAGACCCAGTACTTC.

The chain recombines TRBV7-9 with TRBJ2-5; D may be TRBD1 (6 bases). Germline V gene lookup returns CDR1 SEHNR and CDR2 FQNEAQ (reference sequence). There are 13 residues in the CDR3. Trimming shortened V by 6 bases and J by 5 bases, and 13 bases separated the two germline ends. CDR3 sequence: CASSKQGTETQYF. For the CDR3, the DNA is TGTGCCAGCAGTAAACAGGGTACGGAGACCCAGTACTTC.

CDR3 bases: TGTGCCAGCAGCCACGGGACAGGGGGCTACGAGCAGTACTTC. Its translation: CASSHGTGGYEQYF. The rearrangement uses TRBV6-6 and TRBJ2-7; 11 bases agree with TRBD1. Losses at the gene ends were 6 bases for V and 3 bases for J; bases not matched to a gene: 4. Germline V gene sequence: CDR1 MNHNY, CDR2 SVGAGI (reference sequence). This CDR3 has 14 residues.

This chain connects TRBV5-8 to TRBJ1-3, with 7 bases identical to TRBD1. The ends lost 0 bases at V and 0 bases at J; junction bases unmatched: 3. Germline-derived CDR1 and CDR2 are SGHTS and YDEGEE. The CDR3 loop spans 16 amino acids. The CDR3 nucleotides are TGTGCCAGCAGCTTGGAACAGGGGAGCTCTGGAAACACCATATATTTT. It codes for CASSLEQGSSGNTIYF.

The chain is built from TRBV21-1 and TRBJ1-3; the table's D call TRBD1 went unverified against the DNA. TRBV21-1 is annotated as a pseudogene. CDR3 length: 18 residues. CDR3 in amino acids: CASTKKGTSGVSGNTIYF. The CDR3 region has the DNA TGTGCCAGCACCAAAAAAGGGACAAGCGGTGTTTCTGGAAACACCATATATTTT.

This clone has only one observation. V and J are TRBV7-9 and TRBJ1-1; D not certain. The CDR3 sequence is 17 residues long. Trimming shortened V by 2 bases and J by 1 base, and 17 bases separated the two germline ends. The germline V gene has CDR1 SEHNR and CDR2 FQNEAQ (reference sequence). The CDR3 here is CASSLSRLGQPNTEAFF. The CDR3 region has the DNA TGTGCCAGCAGCTTAAGCCGACTAGGGCAGCCGAACACTGAAGCTTTCTTT. Full variable domain (remainder filled in from reference TRBV7-9 and TRBJ1-1): DTGVSQNPRHKITKRGQNVTFRCDPISEHNRLYWYRQTLGQGPEFLTYFQNEAQLEKSRLLSDRFSAERPKGSFSTLEIQRTEQGDSAMYLCASSLSRLGQPNTEAFFGQGTRLTVV.

This chain links TRBV29-1 with TRBJ2-5; D not resolved. The CDR3 covers 12 residues. The germline gives CDR1 SQVTM, CDR2 ANQGSEA. Trimming removed 7 bases at V and 3 bases at J, with 12 bases between. CDR3 sequence: CSAERVEETQYF. In nucleotides, the CDR3 is TGCAGCGCCGAACGCGTCGAAGAGACCCAGTACTTC.

The chain combines TRBV5-8 with TRBJ1-1; no definite D call. The CDR3 has 15 amino acids. Germline V gene lookup returns CDR1 SGHTS and CDR2 YDEGEE. V dropped 4 bases and J dropped 1 base, with 14 bases sitting between them. The DNA of the CDR3 is TGTGCCAGCAGCCCCCGGGGAGGAGGGAACACTGAAGCTTTCTTT. This gives the protein CASSPRGGGNTEAFF.

This chain connects TRBV20-1 to TRBJ1-1; D ambiguous. The germline V gene has CDR1 DFQATT and CDR2 SNEGSKA (reference sequence). The V gene lost 6 bases and the J gene lost 4 bases, with 9 bases spanning the gap. There are 11 residues in the CDR3. The CDR3 reads CSAPTPTEAFF. The CDR3 nucleotides are TGCAGTGCGCCGACACCCACTGAAGCTTTCTTT.